Below are 16 T cell receptor beta chains sequenced from a single sample in a study of PD-1 blockade in classical Hodgkin lymphoma. Described time point: newly diagnosed, previously untreated cHL patient sample. By magnetic negative selection, CD4+ T cells were purified from thawed PBMCs. Assay used: immunoSEQ multiplex PCR; TCRdb lists only in-frame clones, some missing. Among about 20,000 clones listed, roughly 89% were seen once. The source material was CD4+ T cells from blood. Every receptor here comes from a human donor with classical Hodgkin lymphoma.

This clone has a single count. The genes are TRBV11-3 and TRBJ2-3, with 12 nucleotides matching TRBD2. CDR1 is SGHNT and CDR2 is YENEEA in the germline V gene. With 4 bases clipped from V and 5 bases from J, the junction kept 16 bases outside the gene matches. The CDR3 consists of 19 residues. CDR3 DNA: TGTGCCAGCAGCTCCCCTCCCGTCCTAGCGGGAGGGCCAGGAGATACGCAGTATTTT. This encodes CASSSPPVLAGGPGDTQYF.

The chain recombines TRBV25-1 with TRBJ2-3; a weak D match, TRBD1 (6 bases). The germline CDR1 and CDR2 sequences are MGHDK and SYGVNS. The V end lost 4 bases, the J end lost 1 base, and 9 bases lay between the germline ends. CDR3 length: 14 amino acids. CDR3 bases: TGTGCCAGCAGTGGTCGACAGGGCACAGATACGCAGTATTTT. Translation: CASSGRQGTDTQYF.

This chain links TRBV28 with TRBJ2-7, with a possible D match to TRBD2 (6 bases). Trimming cost V 3 bases and J 1 base, with 10 bases left between them. The CDR3 loop spans 14 amino acids. Germline V gene sequence: CDR1 MDHEN, CDR2 SYDVKM. The CDR3 nucleotides are TGTGCCAGCAGTTTTGTGGGGAGGTCCTACGAGCAGTACTTC. It encodes CASSFVGRSYEQYF.

V usage is TRBV15 and J usage is TRBJ1-3; 9 positions agree with TRBD1. The germline gives CDR1 LNHNV, CDR2 YYDKDF (reference sequence). The CDR3 runs 15 residues. Losses at the gene ends were 0 bases for V and 6 bases for J; bases not matched to a gene: 3. The CDR3 DNA sequence: TGTGCCACCAGCAGAGAACAGGGGGCAGTAAACACCATATATTTT. It encodes CATSREQGAVNTIYF.

This chain connects TRBV15 to TRBJ2-5, with TRBD2 matching over 12 bases. CDR1 LNHNV and CDR2 YYDKDF come from the germline V gene (reference sequence). The trim removed 0 bases at V and 5 bases at J, leaving 4 bases unmatched. This CDR3 comprises 16 residues. In nucleotides, the CDR3 is TGTGCCACCAGCAGAGATCTGCTAGCGGGAGGGGAGACCCAGTACTTC. Translating gives CATSRDLLAGGETQYF.

The CDR3 loop is CAWSDSNNQPQHF. For the CDR3, the DNA is TGTGCCTGGTCGGACAGCAACAATCAGCCCCAGCATTTT. The chain has TRBV30 and TRBJ1-5, with D tentatively TRBD1 (6 bases). This CDR3 region has 13 residues. With 5 bases removed from V and 3 bases from J, the gap between germline ends came to 11 bases. Germline CDR1 reads GTSNPN; CDR2 reads SVGIG (reference sequence).

V usage is TRBV7-2 and J usage is TRBJ2-7, with 12 bases aligning to TRBD2. Trimming at V came to 4 bases and at J to 6 bases, leaving 16 bases not matched to a gene. Looked up from germline, CDR1 is SGHTA and CDR2 is FQGNSA. The CDR3 contains 18 residues. The chain's CDR3 is CASSSGRPSGGATVEQYF. The CDR3 nucleotides read TGTGCCAGCAGCTCCGGGCGGCCTAGCGGGGGGGCGACTGTCGAGCAGTACTTC.

As DNA, the CDR3 is TGTGCCAGCAGCCCCCCGGGGGGGTACGAGCAGTACTTC. Translating gives CASSPPGGYEQYF. The genes are TRBV14 and TRBJ2-7; 8 nucleotides agree with TRBD2. This CDR3 is 13 amino acids long. Germline CDR1 reads SGHDN; CDR2 reads FVKESK. The trim removed 4 bases at V and 4 bases at J, leaving 3 bases unmatched.

V usage is TRBV5-1 and J usage is TRBJ1-6; D is undetermined. The CDR3 totals 14 residues. The germline V gene has CDR1 SGHRS and CDR2 YFSETQ. The ends were cut back, 0 bases at V and 6 bases at J, with 7 bases in the middle. The CDR3 nucleotides read TGCGCCAGCAGCTTGGAAGGGCGTAATTCACCCCTCCACTTT. Amino acids: CASSLEGRNSPLHF. The full variable domain, completed using reference TRBV5-1 and TRBJ1-6, is KAGVTQTPRYLIKTRGQQVTLSCSPISGHRSVSWYQQTPGQGLQFLFEYFSETQRNKGNFPGRFSGRQFSNSRSEMNVSTLELGDSALYLCASSLEGRNSPLHFGNGTRLTVT.

The rearrangement links TRBV7-7 to TRBJ2-2; 8 bases are shared with TRBD2. The V and J ends lost 5 bases and 5 bases, in that order; junction bases with no gene match: 10. In germline, CDR1 is SSHAT, CDR2 FNYEAQ (reference sequence). The CDR3 has 16 amino acids. The CDR3 bases are TGTGCCAGCAGCCGGGGGGGGGTGCTGGAAACCGGGGAGCTGTTTTTT. Its translation: CASSRGGVLETGELFF.

This rearrangement joins TRBV19 to TRBJ2-6; perhaps TRBD2 as D (5 bases). V dropped 6 bases and J dropped 0 bases, with 21 bases sitting between them. The germline CDR1 and CDR2 sequences are LNHDA and SQIVND (reference sequence). The length of the CDR3 is 19 residues. The CDR3 DNA reads TGTGCCAGTAGCACCTACTTAGAGCGGATGAGCTCTGGGGCCAACGTCCTGACTTTC. Translated, it gives CASSTYLERMSSGANVLTF. The full variable domain, rest sourced from reference TRBV19 and TRBJ2-6, is DGGITQSPKYLFRKEGQNVTLSCEQNLNHDAMYWYRQDPGQGLRLIYYSQIVNDFQKGDIAEGYSVSREKKESFPLTVTSAQKNPTAFYLCASSTYLERMSSGANVLTFGAGSRLTVL.

V and J are TRBV6-1 and TRBJ1-3; D unresolved. The CDR3 sequence is 15 residues long. V lost 2 bases, J lost 3 bases, and 11 bases lay in between. CDR1 is MNHNS and CDR2 is SASEGT in the germline V gene. CDR3 in DNA: TGTGCCAGCAGTGAAAGCATCGGGCATGGAAACACCATATATTTT. Protein: CASSESIGHGNTIYF.

This clone has only one observation. The rearrangement uses TRBV30 and TRBJ1-5; no clear D. Per germline, CDR1 GTSNPN and CDR2 SVGIG (reference sequence). Trimming stripped 3 bases from V and 3 bases from J, with 12 bases between. CDR3 length: 14 residues. The CDR3 reads CAWSHGVFNQPQHF. The CDR3 DNA is TGTGCCTGGAGCCACGGTGTGTTCAATCAGCCCCAGCATTTT.

V usage is TRBV5-6 and J usage is TRBJ2-7, with D possibly TRBD1 on 6 matching bases. Trimming shortened V by 2 bases and J by 0 bases, and 9 bases separated the two germline ends. This CDR3 contains 14 residues. Looked up from germline, CDR1 is SGHDT and CDR2 is YYEEEE. CDR3 region: CASSFLRGSYEQYF. The CDR3 DNA reads TGTGCCAGCAGCTTCCTCAGGGGCTCCTACGAGCAGTACTTC.

The rearrangement links TRBV5-8 to TRBJ2-7; 8 bases agree with TRBD1. The CDR3 contains 16 residues. Trimming took 4 bases from V and 3 from J; bases not matched to a gene: 12. Looked up from germline, CDR1 is SGHTS and CDR2 is YDEGEE. CDR3 nucleotide sequence: TGTGCCAGCAGCCCTCTCGGACAGGGTGAGAGCTACGAGCAGTACTTC. It is translated as CASSPLGQGESYEQYF.

This clone was seen only once. This rearrangement joins TRBV6-1 to TRBJ1-2; perhaps TRBD1 as D (5 bases). CDR1 and CDR2 from the germline V gene are MNHNS and SASEGT. The ends were cut back, 2 bases at V and 3 bases at J, with 19 bases in the middle. The CDR3 length is 17 residues. CDR3 protein: CASSETLQAPGYYGYTF. CDR3 nucleotides: TGTGCCAGCAGTGAAACATTACAGGCTCCAGGGTACTATGGCTACACCTTC.